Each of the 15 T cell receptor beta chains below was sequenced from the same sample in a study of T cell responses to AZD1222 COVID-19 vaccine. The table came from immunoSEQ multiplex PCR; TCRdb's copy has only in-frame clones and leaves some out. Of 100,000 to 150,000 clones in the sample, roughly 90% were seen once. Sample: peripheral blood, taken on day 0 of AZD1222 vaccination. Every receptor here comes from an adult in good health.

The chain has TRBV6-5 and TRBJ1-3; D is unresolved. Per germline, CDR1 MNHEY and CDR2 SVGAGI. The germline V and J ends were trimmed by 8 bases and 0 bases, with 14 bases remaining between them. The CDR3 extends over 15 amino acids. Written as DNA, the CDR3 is TGTGCCAGCGGAGGGCAGGATGACTCTGGAAACACCATATATTTT. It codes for CASGGQDDSGNTIYF.

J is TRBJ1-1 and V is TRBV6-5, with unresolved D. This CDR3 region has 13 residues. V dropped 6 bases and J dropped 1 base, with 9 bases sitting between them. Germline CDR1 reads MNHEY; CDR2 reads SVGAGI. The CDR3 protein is CASSYGENTEAFF. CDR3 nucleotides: TGTGCCAGCAGCTACGGGGAGAACACTGAAGCTTTCTTT.

In nucleotides, the CDR3 is TGTGCCAGCAGTTCCAACAGGGTCATTCAGTACTTC. Translated: CASSSNRVIQYF. This chain joins TRBV28 and TRBJ2-4; D perhaps matches TRBD1 (6 bases). This CDR3 comprises 12 residues. V was shortened by 4 bases and J by 9 bases, with 10 bases between the two germline ends. From germline, CDR1 is MDHEN and CDR2 SYDVKM.

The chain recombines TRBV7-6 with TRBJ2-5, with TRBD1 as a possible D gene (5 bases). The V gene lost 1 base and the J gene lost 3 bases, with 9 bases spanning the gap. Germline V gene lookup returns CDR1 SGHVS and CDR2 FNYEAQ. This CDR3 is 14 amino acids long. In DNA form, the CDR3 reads TGTGCCAGCAGCTTAGGCGGACACAAAGAGACCCAGTACTTC. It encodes CASSLGGHKETQYF.

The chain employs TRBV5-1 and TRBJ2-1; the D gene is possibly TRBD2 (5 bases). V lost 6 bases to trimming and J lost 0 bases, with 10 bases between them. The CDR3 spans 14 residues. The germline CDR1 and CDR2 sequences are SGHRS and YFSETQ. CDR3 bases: TGCGCCAGCACCCGGACTGGCTCCTACAATGAGCAGTTCTTC. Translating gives CASTRTGSYNEQFF.

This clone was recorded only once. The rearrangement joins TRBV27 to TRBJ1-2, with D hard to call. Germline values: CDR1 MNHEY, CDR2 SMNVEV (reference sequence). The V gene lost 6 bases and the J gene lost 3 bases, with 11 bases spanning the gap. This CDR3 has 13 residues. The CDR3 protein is CASSGGRDYGYTF. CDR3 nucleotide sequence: TGTGCCAGCAGCGGAGGGAGGGACTATGGCTACACCTTC.

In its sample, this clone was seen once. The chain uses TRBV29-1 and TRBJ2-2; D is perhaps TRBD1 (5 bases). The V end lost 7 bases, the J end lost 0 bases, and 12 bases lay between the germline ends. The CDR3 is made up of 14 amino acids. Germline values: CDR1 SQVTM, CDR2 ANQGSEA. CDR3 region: CSAPGMSNTGELFF. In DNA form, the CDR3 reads TGCAGCGCCCCAGGGATGTCGAACACCGGGGAGCTGTTTTTT.

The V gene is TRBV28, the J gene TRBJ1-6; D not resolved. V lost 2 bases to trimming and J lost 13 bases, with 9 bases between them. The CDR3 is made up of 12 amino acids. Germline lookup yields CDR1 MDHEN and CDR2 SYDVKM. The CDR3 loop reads CASSLNPAPLHF. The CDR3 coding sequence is TGTGCCAGCAGTTTAAACCCGGCTCCCCTCCACTTT.

DNA for the CDR3: TGTGCCAGCAGCCAAGGGTACAGGAATAACCTCCACTTT. It codes for CASSQGYRNNLHF. The chain uses TRBV3-1 (or the pseudogene TRBV3-2) and TRBJ1-6, with TRBD1 as a possible D gene (5 bases). Germline-derived CDR1 and CDR2 are LGHDT and YNNKEL (reference sequence). The CDR3 sequence is 13 residues long. Trimming removed 1 base from V and 15 bases from J, with 13 bases in between.

This chain's CDR3 is CASSYPFPGQANSPLHF. CDR3 DNA: TGTGCCAGCAGTTACCCTTTTCCGGGACAGGCCAATTCACCCCTCCACTTT. This chain connects TRBV28 to TRBJ1-6; 8 positions match TRBD1. The CDR3 sequence is 17 residues long. Germline lookup yields CDR1 MDHEN and CDR2 SYDVKM. V was clipped by 4 bases and J by 7 bases; unmatched bases: 12.

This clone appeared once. CDR3 sequence (DNA): TGCGCCAGCAGTGTAAACAGGGTCTACGAGCAGTACTTC. Amino acid sequence: CASSVNRVYEQYF. V usage is TRBV10-2 and J usage is TRBJ2-7; D is possibly TRBD1 (6 bases). The germline gives CDR1 WSHSY, CDR2 SAAADI. The CDR3 has 13 amino acids. V lost 4 bases to trimming and J lost 3 bases, with 10 bases between them.

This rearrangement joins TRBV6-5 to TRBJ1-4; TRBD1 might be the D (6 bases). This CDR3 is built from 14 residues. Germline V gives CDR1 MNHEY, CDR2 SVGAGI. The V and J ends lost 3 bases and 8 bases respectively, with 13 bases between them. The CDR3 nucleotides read TGTGCCAGCAGTTATGGGGGGCTATCGGAAAAACTGTTTTTT. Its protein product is CASSYGGLSEKLFF.

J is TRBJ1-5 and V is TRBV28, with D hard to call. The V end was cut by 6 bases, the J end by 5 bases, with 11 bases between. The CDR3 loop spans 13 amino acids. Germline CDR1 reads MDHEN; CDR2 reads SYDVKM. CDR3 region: CASSRTVDQPQHF. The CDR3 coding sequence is TGTGCCAGCAGCAGGACGGTGGATCAGCCCCAGCATTTT.

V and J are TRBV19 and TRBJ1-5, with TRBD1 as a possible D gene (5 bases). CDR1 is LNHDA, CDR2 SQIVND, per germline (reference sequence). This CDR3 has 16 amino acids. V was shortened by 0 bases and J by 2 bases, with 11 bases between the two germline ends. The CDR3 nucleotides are TGTGCCAGTAGTATAGATCTAAGGGGTGGCAATCAGCCCCAGCATTTT. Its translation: CASSIDLRGGNQPQHF.

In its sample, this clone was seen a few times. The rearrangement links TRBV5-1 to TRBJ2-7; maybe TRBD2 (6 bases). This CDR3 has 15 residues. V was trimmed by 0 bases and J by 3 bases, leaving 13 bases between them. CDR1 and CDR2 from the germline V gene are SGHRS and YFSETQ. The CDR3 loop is CASSLEPGVYYEQYF. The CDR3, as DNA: TGCGCCAGCAGCTTGGAACCGGGAGTCTACTACGAGCAGTACTTC. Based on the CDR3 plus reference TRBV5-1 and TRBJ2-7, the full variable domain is KAGVTQTPRYLIKTRGQQVTLSCSPISGHRSVSWYQQTPGQGLQFLFEYFSETQRNKGNFPGRFSGRQFSNSRSEMNVSTLELGDSALYLCASSLEPGVYYEQYFGPGTRLTVT.